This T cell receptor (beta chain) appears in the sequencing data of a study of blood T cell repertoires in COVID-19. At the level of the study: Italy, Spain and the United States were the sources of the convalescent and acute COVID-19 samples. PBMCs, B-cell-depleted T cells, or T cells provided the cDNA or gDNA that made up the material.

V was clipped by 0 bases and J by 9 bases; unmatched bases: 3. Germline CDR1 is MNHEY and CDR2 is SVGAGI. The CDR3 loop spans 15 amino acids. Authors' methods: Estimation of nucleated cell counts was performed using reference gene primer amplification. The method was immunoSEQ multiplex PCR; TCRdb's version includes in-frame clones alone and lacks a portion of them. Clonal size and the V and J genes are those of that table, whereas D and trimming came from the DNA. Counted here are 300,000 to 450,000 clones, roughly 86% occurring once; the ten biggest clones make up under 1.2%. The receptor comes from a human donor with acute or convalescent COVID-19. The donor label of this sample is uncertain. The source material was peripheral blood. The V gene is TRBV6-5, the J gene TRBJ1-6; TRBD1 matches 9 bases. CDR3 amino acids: CASSYSGQGSSPLHF. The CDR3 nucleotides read TGTGCCAGCAGTTACTCCGGACAGGGGAGTTCACCCCTCCACTTT.